Reported below is one TCR beta chain. The data originate from a study of blood T cell repertoires in COVID-19. The overall study: Italy, Spain and the United States were the sources of the convalescent and acute COVID-19 samples. Sources were T cells, B-cell-depleted T cells, or PBMCs; the material itself was cDNA or gDNA.

In the authors' workflow: Estimates of nucleated cell counts were drawn from the amplification of reference gene primers. Here immunoSEQ multiplex PCR was the method, and the copy in TCRdb shows in-frame clones only, minus some. The D gene and trimming were derived from the DNA, and the V and J assignments and clone size from that table. The sample comprises around 370,000 clones, more than 75% of which are singletons, and 1.2% rests with the top ten. Germline CDR1 and CDR2: MDHEN and SYDVKM. The CDR3 totals 15 residues. With 6 bases clipped from V and 2 bases from J, the junction kept 9 bases outside the gene matches.

This TCR derives from a woman aged 18-30 years who had recovered from COVID-19. The sequencing input was PBMCs or T cells enriched from blood (not recorded which). The chain links TRBV28 to TRBJ2-7; 8 bases agree with TRBD1. CDR3 region: CASRRRTGRTYEQYF. The CDR3 coding sequence is TGTGCCAGCAGGCGCAGGACAGGGCGTACCTACGAGCAGTACTTC.